Below, 10 T cell receptor beta chains from the same sample are listed, as sequenced in a study of cytomegalovirus exposure and HLA in healthy donors. Primers for the PCR totalled 60 Vbeta and 13 Jbeta. The method was immunoSEQ multiplex PCR; TCRdb's version includes in-frame clones alone and lacks a portion of them. Seen in this sample are 60,000 to 75,000 clones; the ten most common clones hold under 2%. The sequenced sample consisted of PBMCs. Every receptor here comes from a woman aged 25-40 years in good health and CMV-seronegative.

V usage is TRBV18 and J usage is TRBJ1-2; D remains unclear. V lost 2 bases and J 5 bases, leaving 12 bases between the germline ends. Germline assignment: CDR1 KGHSH and CDR2 LQKENI. The CDR3 has 14 residues. CDR3: CASSPTAREYGYTF. CDR3 in DNA: TGTGCCAGCTCACCAACGGCAAGGGAGTATGGCTACACCTTC.

This chain links TRBV6-6 with TRBJ2-1; 9 nucleotides line up with TRBD2. CDR1 MNHNY and CDR2 SVGAGI come from the germline V gene (reference sequence). The CDR3 is 15 amino acids. After removal of 2 bases from V and 7 bases from J, the junction contained 6 bases not matched to a gene. CDR3 sequence: CASSYDASGKNEQFF. For the CDR3, the DNA is TGTGCCAGCAGTTACGACGCTAGCGGGAAGAATGAGCAGTTCTTC.

The genes are TRBV29-1 and TRBJ1-2; no clear D. Trimming shortened V by 1 base and J by 8 bases, and 29 bases separated the two germline ends. Germline lookup yields CDR1 SQVTM and CDR2 ANQGSEA. The CDR3 runs to 18 residues. The CDR3 DNA reads as TGCAGCGTTGAAGGGTGGGCTAGTGAGGGTCACGTTCAGGAAGGCTACACCTTC. This sequence encodes CSVEGWASEGHVQEGYTF.

The chain uses TRBV7-9 and TRBJ2-2, with D perhaps TRBD2 (6 bases). The CDR3 sequence is 17 residues long. V was trimmed by 1 base and J by 1 base, leaving 13 bases between them. The germline gives CDR1 SEHNR, CDR2 FQNEAQ (reference sequence). CDR3 sequence (DNA): TGTGCCAGCAGCTTAGATGTGGTAGCGGAGAACACCGGGGAGCTGTTTTTT. It specifies CASSLDVVAENTGELFF.

The chain combines TRBV13 with TRBJ2-7; TRBD1 agrees at 7 bases. Trimming took 3 bases from V and 4 from J; bases not matched to a gene: 12. This CDR3 has 16 residues. CDR1 PRHDT and CDR2 FYEKMQ come from the germline V gene (reference sequence). CDR3 residues: CASSFPGQAGGYEQYF. CDR3 DNA sequence: TGTGCCAGCAGCTTTCCCGGACAGGCTGGGGGTTACGAGCAGTACTTC.

V and J are TRBV10-1 and TRBJ2-3; 7 bases match TRBD2. J lost 2 bases, V lost 5 bases, and 7 bases had no gene match. The germline V gene encodes CDR1 WNHNN and CDR2 SYGVQD (reference sequence). CDR3 length: 15 residues. The CDR3 here is CASSPGLGSTDTQYF. The DNA for the CDR3 is TGCGCCAGCAGTCCAGGACTAGGCTCCACAGATACGCAGTATTTT.

The V gene is TRBV4-2, the J gene TRBJ2-7, with 12 positions matching TRBD2. The germline V gene encodes CDR1 LGHNA and CDR2 YNFKEQ. This CDR3 has 17 amino acids. Trimming removed 3 bases from V and 2 bases from J; junction bases left unmatched: 8. The CDR3 region has the DNA TGTGCCAGCAGCCATTCGGTGGGACTAGCGGGTACCTACGAGCAGTACTTC. Its translation: CASSHSVGLAGTYEQYF.

V and J are TRBV28 and TRBJ2-7, with TRBD2 as a possible D gene (6 bases). Between the trimmed V and J ends, which lost 8 bases and 5 bases, there was a span of 10 bases. The V gene's germline CDR1 is MDHEN and CDR2 SYDVKM. The CDR3 contains 11 residues. The DNA of the CDR3 is TGTGCCAGCGGGACTGCAAACGAGCAGTACTTC. As protein: CASGTANEQYF.

The chain links TRBV11-2 to TRBJ2-3, with TRBD2 matching 8 bases. Germline CDR1 reads SGHAT; CDR2 reads FQNNGV. The CDR3 length is 14 residues. After removal of 1 base from V and 5 bases from J, the junction contained 2 bases not matched to a gene. The chain's CDR3 is CASSLALAGDTQYF. CDR3 coding DNA: TGTGCCAGCAGCTTAGCCCTAGCGGGAGATACGCAGTATTTT.

The V and J genes are TRBV30 and TRBJ2-5; 11 bases are a match to TRBD2. The V gene's germline CDR1 is GTSNPN and CDR2 SVGIG (reference sequence). With 5 bases clipped from V and 5 bases from J, the junction kept 13 bases outside the gene matches. The CDR3 contains 16 residues. CDR3 sequence (DNA): TGTGCCTGGGGACTAGCGGGTTCGGGTAGCTCCGAGACCCAGTACTTC. Protein sequence: CAWGLAGSGSSETQYF.